Each of the 27 T cell receptor beta chains below was sequenced from the same sample in a study of T cell responses to AZD1222 COVID-19 vaccine. Clones were read by immunoSEQ multiplex PCR, and TCRdb kept only the in-frame ones, dropping some. The table shows 150,000 to 200,000 clones, with just over 90% occurring only once. The source was peripheral blood, collected 28 days after the second AZD1222 dose. The receptors stem from an adult who received the AZD1222 COVID-19 vaccine.

This clone was detected only once. This chain joins TRBV25-1 and TRBJ1-1, with a possible D match to TRBD1 (5 bases). Between the trimmed V and J ends, which lost 2 bases and 4 bases, there was a span of 17 bases. Germline assignment: CDR1 MGHDK and CDR2 SYGVNS. The length of the CDR3 is 16 residues. The CDR3 here is CASSEPDPPGRTEAFF. The CDR3 DNA follows: TGTGCCAGCAGTGAACCCGATCCCCCGGGGCGCACTGAAGCTTTCTTT.

In its sample, this clone was seen once. The chain recombines TRBV10-1 with TRBJ1-1; 10 nucleotides line up with TRBD1. Germline V CDR1 and CDR2: WNHNN, SYGVQD (reference sequence). The CDR3 extends over 14 amino acids. Trimming cost V 6 bases and J 5 bases; bases outside gene matches: 6. DNA of the CDR3: TGCGCCAGCAGCCGAGACAGGGGGCGGACTGAAGCTTTCTTT. Translating gives CASSRDRGRTEAFF.

CDR3 protein: CASSLVGTPLHF. In DNA, the CDR3 is TGCGCCAGCAGCTTAGTGGGGACACCCCTCCACTTT. The genes are TRBV5-1 and TRBJ1-6; D uncertain. The CDR3 has 12 amino acids. Germline lookup yields CDR1 SGHRS and CDR2 YFSETQ. Deletions cut 2 bases from V and 11 bases from J, with 8 bases between. Together with reference TRBV5-1 and TRBJ1-6, the CDR3 gives the full variable domain: KAGVTQTPRYLIKTRGQQVTLSCSPISGHRSVSWYQQTPGQGLQFLFEYFSETQRNKGNFPGRFSGRQFSNSRSEMNVSTLELGDSALYLCASSLVGTPLHFGNGTRLTVT.

The rearrangement joins TRBV9 to TRBJ2-5, with D possibly TRBD1 on 5 matching bases. The V gene's germline CDR1 is SGDLS and CDR2 YYNGEE. The CDR3 length is 14 residues. V dropped 0 bases and J dropped 1 base, with 7 bases sitting between them. CDR3 region: CASSVVGAQETQYF. Here the CDR3 DNA reads TGTGCCAGCAGCGTAGTTGGGGCCCAAGAGACCCAGTACTTC.

The chain couples TRBV4-3 to TRBJ1-1; maybe TRBD1 (6 bases). Germline CDR1 is LGHNA and CDR2 is YSLEER. This CDR3 region has 13 residues. With 0 bases removed from V and 9 bases from J, the gap between germline ends came to 11 bases. The CDR3 region has the DNA TGCGCCAGCAGCCAAGATCGGGGGGCCCAAGCTTTCTTT. Translated, it gives CASSQDRGAQAFF.

The gene calls are TRBV5-1 and TRBJ1-2; D remains unclear. CDR3 length: 14 residues. The germline V gene has CDR1 SGHRS and CDR2 YFSETQ. CDR3 nucleotides: TGCGCGTCGCAACTGGTCGGACTGCAGGATGGCTACACCTTC. Encoded protein: CASQLVGLQDGYTF. Using reference TRBV5-1 and TRBJ1-2 for the parts outside the CDR3, the full variable domain is KAGVTQTPRYLIKTRGQQVTLSCSPISGHRSVSWYQQTPGQGLQFLFEYFSETQRNKGNFPGRFSGRQFSNSRSEMNVSTLELGDSALYLCASQLVGLQDGYTFGSGTRLTVV.

CDR3 loop: CASSDYPPDREGEQYF. The CDR3 coding sequence is TGTGCCAGCAGTGATTATCCCCCGGACAGGGAGGGCGAGCAGTACTTC. V gene TRBV6-1 combines with J gene TRBJ2-7, with a weak D call TRBD1 (8 bases). The ends were cut back, 3 bases at V and 6 bases at J, with 21 bases in the middle. The germline V gene has CDR1 MNHNS and CDR2 SASEGT. The CDR3 is 16 amino acids.

This chain uses TRBV7-8 with TRBJ2-2; 9 nucleotides agree with TRBD1. The CDR3 has 15 residues. Germline V lookup: CDR1 SGHVS, CDR2 FQNEAQ. V lost 6 bases and J lost 3; bases outside the gene matches: 5. The CDR3 loop is CASRSGQGDTGELFF. The DNA of the CDR3 is TGTGCCAGCAGATCGGGACAGGGCGACACCGGGGAGCTGTTTTTT.

The chain combines TRBV24-1 with TRBJ2-5, with TRBD1 matching 9 bases. The ends lost 4 bases at V and 5 bases at J; junction bases unmatched: 7. Germline V gene lookup returns CDR1 KGHDR and CDR2 SFDVKD. The CDR3 length is 15 residues. CDR3 DNA: TGTGCCACCAGTGAGCCCACAGGGGGCGCGGAGACCCAGTACTTC. This translates into CATSEPTGGAETQYF.

The chain links TRBV2 to TRBJ2-7, with D hard to call. Germline V gives CDR1 SNHLY, CDR2 FYNNEI. The CDR3 length is 11 residues. V gave up 8 bases and J gave up 9 bases, with 14 bases separating them. Here the CDR3 DNA reads TGTGCCAGCCTTGGGCCTACGGGGCAGTACTTC. This sequence encodes CASLGPTGQYF.

This rearrangement joins TRBV28 to TRBJ1-5; tentative D call: TRBD1 (6 bases). Trimming pared 6 bases from V and 7 bases from J, leaving 22 bases between. The CDR3 has 16 residues. The germline CDR1 and CDR2 sequences are MDHEN and SYDVKM. CDR3 DNA: TGTGCCAGCAGCCCACGGTTGGGGGCGGGGGAGCAGCCCCAGCATTTT. It translates to CASSPRLGAGEQPQHF.

The J gene is TRBJ2-7, the V gene TRBV29-1; 10 positions agree with TRBD1. V lost 6 bases and J lost 3; bases outside the gene matches: 11. Germline CDR1 and CDR2: SQVTM and ANQGSEA. The CDR3 runs to 15 residues. CDR3 sequence: CSVSLGGQGFYEQYF. In DNA form, the CDR3 reads TGCAGCGTCAGTCTGGGGGGACAGGGGTTCTACGAGCAGTACTTC.

This chain links TRBV27 with TRBJ2-7; TRBD2 agrees at 7 bases. CDR3 length: 15 amino acids. V lost 2 bases to trimming and J lost 5 bases; unmatched junction nucleotides: 9. The germline V gene encodes CDR1 MNHEY and CDR2 SMNVEV (reference sequence). The CDR3 loop reads CASSLVAGVFDEQYF. The CDR3 DNA follows: TGTGCCAGCAGTTTAGTGGCGGGAGTATTCGACGAGCAGTACTTC.

This clone was detected only a few times. The J gene is TRBJ1-2, the V gene TRBV6-9; D remains unclear. Trimming removed 5 bases from V and 7 bases from J, with 14 bases in between. This CDR3 spans 13 amino acids. Germline V lookup: CDR1 MNHGY, CDR2 SVAAGI. In DNA, the CDR3 is TGTGCCAGCAGTGAAGGACGGTCTTTTGGCTACACCTTC. Translated: CASSEGRSFGYTF.

The chain couples TRBV7-3 to TRBJ2-2; D remains ambiguous. This CDR3 spans 15 amino acids. Trimming removed 5 bases at V and 5 bases at J, with 15 bases between. Germline V lookup: CDR1 SGHTA, CDR2 FQGTGA. CDR3 bases: TGTGCCAGCAGCCCTGACCCACGAACAACCGGGGAGCTGTTTTTT. This gives the protein CASSPDPRTTGELFF.

The chain employs TRBV6-5 and TRBJ1-1, with a tentative D call TRBD1 (5 bases). The CDR3 spans 13 residues. The V end was cut by 6 bases, the J end by 6 bases, with 14 bases between. Germline V gene data show CDR1 as MNHEY and CDR2 as SVGAGI. The CDR3 DNA sequence: TGTGCCAGCAGCTACGGGGCAGACTCTGAAGCTTTCTTT. Translated, it gives CASSYGADSEAFF.

This chain uses TRBV4-1 with TRBJ2-7; D possibly corresponds to TRBD2 (6 bases). This CDR3 has 14 amino acids. CDR1 MGHRA and CDR2 YSYEKL come from the germline V gene. V was cut by 4 bases and J by 4 bases, with 14 bases left in between. CDR3 region: CASSPIKGTYEQYF. CDR3 in DNA: TGCGCCAGCAGCCCAATTAAAGGGACTTACGAGCAGTACTTC.

This chain connects TRBV6-4 to TRBJ2-7, with 9 bases aligning to TRBD2. The CDR3 has 15 residues. V gave up 2 bases and J gave up 5 bases; unmatched junction bases: 7. Germline CDR1 is MRHNA and CDR2 is SNTAGT. The CDR3 is CASSDRPSGINEQYF. The DNA for the CDR3 is TGTGCCAGCAGTGACCGTCCTAGCGGGATAAACGAGCAGTACTTC.

CDR3 in amino acids: CSASPGSTQHF. In DNA, the CDR3 is TGCAGTGCTTCTCCCGGGTCGACCCAGCATTTT. The chain employs TRBV20-1 and TRBJ1-5; D call uncertain. V shed 5 bases and J shed 11 bases, with 13 bases lying between them. The length of the CDR3 is 11 residues. Germline V gene lookup returns CDR1 DFQATT and CDR2 SNEGSKA (reference sequence).

This chain links TRBV11-2 with TRBJ2-2, with 7 bases aligning to TRBD1. Germline V lookup: CDR1 SGHAT, CDR2 FQNNGV. After removal of 4 bases from V and 1 base from J, the junction contained 3 bases not matched to a gene. This CDR3 is built from 15 residues. The CDR3 nucleotides are TGTGCCAGCAGCTGGGGGACAGAGAACACCGGGGAGCTGTTTTTT. Its translation: CASSWGTENTGELFF.

The V gene is TRBV5-1, the J gene TRBJ2-7, with D perhaps TRBD1 (6 bases). Trimming removed 2 bases at V and 3 bases at J, with 21 bases between. CDR1 is SGHRS and CDR2 is YFSETQ in the germline V gene. The CDR3 length is 17 residues. CDR3 nucleotides: TGCGCCAGCAGCTTCTGGCCCCGGGACACCTCTATCTACGAGCAGTACTTC. Translated, it gives CASSFWPRDTSIYEQYF.

This sequence joins TRBV28 and TRBJ2-2, with 10 nucleotides matching TRBD2. The CDR3 has 20 residues. Germline trimming cut 2 bases from V and 0 bases from J; bases unmatched to any gene: 12. Per germline, CDR1 MDHEN and CDR2 SYDVKM. The CDR3 here is CASSLLNGLADVSNTGELFF. CDR3 coding DNA: TGTGCCAGCAGTTTACTGAACGGACTAGCGGATGTTTCGAACACCGGGGAGCTGTTTTTT.

The chain has TRBV2 and TRBJ1-2; no reliable D call. Germline V gene sequence: CDR1 SNHLY, CDR2 FYNNEI. There are 13 residues in the CDR3. Trimming stripped 5 bases from V and 2 bases from J, with 9 bases between. As DNA, the CDR3 is TGTGCCAGCAGTTATACAGAAAACTATGGCTACACCTTC. Translating gives CASSYTENYGYTF.

The chain couples TRBV7-8 to TRBJ2-5, with TRBD1 matching over 9 bases. CDR1 and CDR2 from the germline V gene are SGHVS and FQNEAQ. J lost 5 bases, V lost 0 bases, and 4 bases had no gene match. The CDR3 is made up of 15 amino acids. The CDR3 sequence is CASSLANRGRETQYF. The CDR3 DNA is TGTGCCAGCAGCTTAGCAAACAGGGGGCGTGAGACCCAGTACTTC.

This sequence joins TRBV11-3 and TRBJ2-3; 9 bases are shared with TRBD2. With 5 bases clipped from V and 2 bases from J, the junction kept 5 bases outside the gene matches. Germline V CDR1 and CDR2: SGHNT, YENEEA. This CDR3 is built from 15 residues. CDR3: CASSPSGGNTDTQYF. For the CDR3, the DNA is TGTGCCAGCAGCCCGAGCGGGGGGAACACAGATACGCAGTATTTT.

J is TRBJ1-4 and V is TRBV27; no firm D call. Germline lookup yields CDR1 MNHEY and CDR2 SMNVEV (reference sequence). This CDR3 is built from 14 residues. Between the trimmed V and J ends, which lost 8 bases and 5 bases, there was a span of 15 bases. CDR3 in amino acids: CASSWGVGNEKLFF. CDR3 coding DNA: TGTGCCAGCTCCTGGGGAGTGGGGAATGAAAAACTGTTTTTT.

Notes on this clone: One junction end does not reproduce the germline sequence, and a read error may be involved. Other nucleotide sequences in the sample specify the same CDR3. The chain employs TRBV18 and TRBJ1-1; 7 nucleotides line up with TRBD1. The CDR3 contains 15 residues. Germline-derived CDR1 and CDR2 are KGHSH and LQKENI. As DNA, the CDR3 is TGTGCCAGCTCGCCACAACAGGGGCTGGACACTGAAGCTTTCTTT. It is translated as CASSPQQGLDTEAFF.